These T cell receptor beta chains were read from a single sample in a study of blood T cells in healthy people across ages. TCRdb analysed the 5' RACE reads with MiXCR anew, one entry per CDR3 protein. The table has 600,000 to 1,000,000 distinct CDR3 sequences, 20% to 25% seen once. These sequences were also reported in another study, on T cells of mothers and their children.

Sequenced: blood. All receptors derive from a boy between 10 and 17 years old in good health. The conserved cysteine and the conserved F or W are not part of the CDR3 here. Only part of the rows carry a size: once, few, many, or a class if the clone is expanded.

J gene,clone size,V gene,CDR3 protein
TRBJ2-3,.,TRBV7-9,ASSARGQSSSTDTQY
TRBJ1-2,.,TRBV27,ASSLGGKGYGYT
TRBJ2-1,.,TRBV28,ASSSAGGPYNEQF
TRBJ1-2,.,TRBV29-1,SVAPRGPGSGYT
TRBJ2-7,.,TRBV6-2/TRBV6-3,ASSGGVRGIHEQY
TRBJ2-1,.,TRBV20-1,SAPGPTRVEQF
TRBJ2-5,.,TRBV10-3,AISGLGQGRSETQY
TRBJ1-2,few,TRBV12-3/TRBV12-4,ASNEGGRARYT
TRBJ2-5,.,TRBV7-6,ASSLVASGSIGKTQY
.,.,TRBV9,ASSVPAGEQY
TRBJ2-7,few,TRBV6-2/TRBV6-3,ASSYALAGAYEQY
TRBJ2-5,.,TRBV12-3/TRBV12-4,ASSRQGGLEETQY
.,few,TRBV6-5,ASRSGGALETQY
TRBJ2-1,few,TRBV6-2/TRBV6-3,ASRRAGRSYNEQF
TRBJ1-2,few,TRBV28,ASSHETVLYGYT
TRBJ2-2,few,TRBV5-1,ASSLEPQGLTNTGELF
TRBJ2-7,.,TRBV13,ASSSRGGKSSYEQY
TRBJ1-3,.,TRBV7-2,ASSAAGAGNTIY
TRBJ1-2,once,TRBV7-9,ASSPGTGEAYGYT
TRBJ1-2,few,TRBV28,ASSFSPGTGVVPY
TRBJ1-1,.,TRBV20-1,SARDNRDTEAF
TRBJ2-3,.,TRBV9,ASSVGTTAWGTDTQY
TRBJ1-5,.,TRBV2,ASKWTVGTNQPQH
TRBJ2-7,few,TRBV20-1,SARDDQAAYEQY
.,.,TRBV29-1,SVESGVNEQF
TRBJ2-3,few,TRBV10-3,AISEAFTGTSGDRSAQY
TRBJ1-1,few,TRBV4-2,ASSQALGVRTEAF
TRBJ2-3,.,TRBV24-1,ATSGLTGVDTDTQY
TRBJ2-5,few,TRBV20-1,SARDRKRAQETQY
TRBJ2-5,few,TRBV20-1,SADTAGGETQY
TRBJ2-1,few,TRBV20-1,SAFAGTRWINEQF
TRBJ2-1,few,TRBV2,ASRVQGGIYNEQF
TRBJ2-3,.,TRBV20-1,SARKGPDGTTDTQY
TRBJ1-5,few,TRBV6-5,ASSSMYNQPQH
TRBJ2-2,.,TRBV7-2,ASSLEIGSITGELF
TRBJ1-5,.,TRBV7-3,ASSPTGLGQPQH
TRBJ2-5,.,TRBV20-1,SAKKTGEETQY
TRBJ2-5,many,TRBV6-6,ASSYSDGQGGTQY
TRBJ2-1,few,TRBV11-1,ASSHPYGQGGTESSYNEQF
TRBJ2-4,few,TRBV20-1,SARDSRRAKNIQY
TRBJ1-6,many,TRBV27,ASSPGTANSPLH
TRBJ1-2,.,TRBV30,AWTVRQNLYT
TRBJ2-5,.,TRBV18,ASSSTRTNPQETQY
TRBJ1-5,.,TRBV2,ASSDWGSDSNQPQH
TRBJ2-6,.,TRBV7-9,ASSLGTQSSGANVLT
TRBJ2-7,.,TRBV20-1,SAQDREVFEQY
TRBJ2-4,.,TRBV2,ASRVTAKNIQY
TRBJ1-2,.,TRBV7-9,ASREGQNYGYT